This T cell receptor (beta chain) was found in a study of blood T cell repertoires in COVID-19. CDR3 length equals 15 residues. V lost 5 bases and J lost 8; bases outside the gene matches: 9. Germline V gene data show CDR1 as MDHEN and CDR2 as SYDVKM. This clone was counted only a few times. Sequencing used immunoSEQ multiplex PCR; TCRdb keeps in-frame clones, though not all of them. The sample includes 130,000 to 150,000 clones, around 83% of them seen just once. The rearrangement joins TRBV28 to TRBJ1-4; 9 bases line up with TRBD1. Specimen: PBMCs or T cells enriched from blood (not recorded which). This sequence originates from a man aged 45 to 65 who had recovered from COVID-19. CDR3 nucleotide sequence: TGTGCCAGCAGTCAGCGAACAGGGGGCAGCGAAAAACTGTTTTTT. Amino acids: CASSQRTGGSEKLFF.